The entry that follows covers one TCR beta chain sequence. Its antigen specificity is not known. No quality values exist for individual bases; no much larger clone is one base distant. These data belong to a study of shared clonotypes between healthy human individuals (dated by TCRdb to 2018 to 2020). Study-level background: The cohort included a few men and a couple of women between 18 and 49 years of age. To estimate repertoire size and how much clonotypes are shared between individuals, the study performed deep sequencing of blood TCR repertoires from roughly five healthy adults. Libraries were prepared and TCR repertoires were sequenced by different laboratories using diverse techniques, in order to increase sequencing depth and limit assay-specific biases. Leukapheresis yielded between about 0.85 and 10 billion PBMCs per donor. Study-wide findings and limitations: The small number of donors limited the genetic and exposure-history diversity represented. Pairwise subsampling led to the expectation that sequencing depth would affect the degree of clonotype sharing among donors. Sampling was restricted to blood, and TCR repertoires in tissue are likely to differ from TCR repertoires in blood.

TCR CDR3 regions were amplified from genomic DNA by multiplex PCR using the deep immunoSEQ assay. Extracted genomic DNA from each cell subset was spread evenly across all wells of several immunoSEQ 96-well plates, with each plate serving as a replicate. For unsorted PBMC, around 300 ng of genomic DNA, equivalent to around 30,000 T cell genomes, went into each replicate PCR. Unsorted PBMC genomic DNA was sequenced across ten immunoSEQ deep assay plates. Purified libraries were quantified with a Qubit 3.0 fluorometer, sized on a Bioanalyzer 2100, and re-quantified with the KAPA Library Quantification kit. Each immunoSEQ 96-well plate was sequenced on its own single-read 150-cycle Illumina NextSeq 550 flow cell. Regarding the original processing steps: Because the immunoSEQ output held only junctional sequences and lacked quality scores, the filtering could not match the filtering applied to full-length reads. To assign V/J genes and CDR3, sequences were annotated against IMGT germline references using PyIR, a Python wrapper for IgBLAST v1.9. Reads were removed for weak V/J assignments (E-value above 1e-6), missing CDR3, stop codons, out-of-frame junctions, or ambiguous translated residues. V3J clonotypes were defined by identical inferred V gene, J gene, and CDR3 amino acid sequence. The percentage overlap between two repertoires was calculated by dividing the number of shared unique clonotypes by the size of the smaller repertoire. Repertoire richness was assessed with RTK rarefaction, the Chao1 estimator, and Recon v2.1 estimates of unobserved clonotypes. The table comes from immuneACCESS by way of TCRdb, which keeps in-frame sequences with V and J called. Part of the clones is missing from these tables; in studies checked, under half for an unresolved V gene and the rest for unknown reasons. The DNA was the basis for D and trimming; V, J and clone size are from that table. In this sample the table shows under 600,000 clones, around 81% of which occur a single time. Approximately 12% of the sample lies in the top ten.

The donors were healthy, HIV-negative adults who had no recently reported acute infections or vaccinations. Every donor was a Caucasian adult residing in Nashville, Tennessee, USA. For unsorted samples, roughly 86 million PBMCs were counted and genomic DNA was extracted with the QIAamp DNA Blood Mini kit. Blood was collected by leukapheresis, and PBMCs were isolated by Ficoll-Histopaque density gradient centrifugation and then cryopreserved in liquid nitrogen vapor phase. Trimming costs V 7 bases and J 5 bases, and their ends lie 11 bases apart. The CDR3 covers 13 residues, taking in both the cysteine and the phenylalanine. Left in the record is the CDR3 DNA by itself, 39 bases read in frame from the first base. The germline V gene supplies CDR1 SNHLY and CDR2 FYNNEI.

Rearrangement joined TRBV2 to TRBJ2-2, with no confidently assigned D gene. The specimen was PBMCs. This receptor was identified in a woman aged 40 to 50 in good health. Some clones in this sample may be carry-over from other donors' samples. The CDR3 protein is CASIPDGTGELFF. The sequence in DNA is TGTGCCAGCATCCCGGACGGGACCGGGGAGCTGTTTTTT.